This record concerns one T cell receptor (beta chain) sequence. No antigen is known for it. Germline V gene sequence: CDR1 LGHNA, CDR2 YNFKEQ. CDR3 length equals 17 residues. Trimming removed 0 bases from V and 7 bases from J; junction bases left unmatched: 8. These data belong to a study of graft-versus-host responses after intestinal transplantation. Across the whole study: Anti-thymocyte globulin induction preceded approximately three years of tacrolimus and steroid maintenance in all recipients.

The assay was immunoSEQ multiplex PCR, and TCRdb's table has in-frame clones only and misses some. The table shows fewer than 130,000 clones, with just under 95% occurring only once. Whole-study results and caveats: Allografts of one patient group, those with graft-donor T cell macrochimerism, had high graft-versus-host to host-versus-graft clonal ratios.

The chain joins TRBV4-2 to TRBJ2-2, with 10 positions matching TRBD1. The receptor comes from a human donor who received an intestinal transplant. The sequenced sample was unstimulated CD8+ T cells sorted from spleen or lymph node cells, obtained before intestinal transplant. This CDR3 reads CASSQDWDRGFNGELFF. CDR3 nucleotide sequence: TGTGCCAGCAGCCAAGATTGGGACAGGGGTTTTAACGGGGAGCTGTTTTTT.